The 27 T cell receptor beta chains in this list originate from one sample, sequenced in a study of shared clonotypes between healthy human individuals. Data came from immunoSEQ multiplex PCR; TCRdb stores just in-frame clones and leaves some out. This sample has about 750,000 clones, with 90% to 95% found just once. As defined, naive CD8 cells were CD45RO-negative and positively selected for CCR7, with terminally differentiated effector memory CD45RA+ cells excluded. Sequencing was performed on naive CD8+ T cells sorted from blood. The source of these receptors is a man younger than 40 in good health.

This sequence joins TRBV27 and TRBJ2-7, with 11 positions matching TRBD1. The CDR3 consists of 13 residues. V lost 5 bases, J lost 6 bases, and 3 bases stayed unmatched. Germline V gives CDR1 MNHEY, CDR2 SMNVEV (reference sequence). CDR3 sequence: CASSRDRGIEQYF. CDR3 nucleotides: TGTGCCAGCAGTCGGGACAGGGGGATCGAGCAGTACTTC.

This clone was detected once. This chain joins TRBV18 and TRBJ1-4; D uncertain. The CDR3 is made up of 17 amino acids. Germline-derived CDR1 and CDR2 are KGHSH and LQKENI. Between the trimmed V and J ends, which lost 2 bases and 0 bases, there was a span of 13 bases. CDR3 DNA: TGTGCCAGCTCACCATGGTCCGCGGACCCAACTAATGAAAAACTGTTTTTT. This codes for CASSPWSADPTNEKLFF.

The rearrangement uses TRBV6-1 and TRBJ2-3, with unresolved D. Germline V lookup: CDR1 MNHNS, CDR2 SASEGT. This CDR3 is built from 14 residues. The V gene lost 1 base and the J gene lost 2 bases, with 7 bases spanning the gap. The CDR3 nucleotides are TGTGCCAGCAGTGAAGGTCCAGTCACAGATACGCAGTATTTT. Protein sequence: CASSEGPVTDTQYF.

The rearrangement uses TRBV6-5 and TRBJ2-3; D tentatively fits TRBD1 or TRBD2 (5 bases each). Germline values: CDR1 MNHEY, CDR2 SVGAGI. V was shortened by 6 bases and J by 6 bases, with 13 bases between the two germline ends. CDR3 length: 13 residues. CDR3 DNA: TGTGCCAGCAGGGCCGGGACGTTCGATACGCAGTATTTT. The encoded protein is CASRAGTFDTQYF.

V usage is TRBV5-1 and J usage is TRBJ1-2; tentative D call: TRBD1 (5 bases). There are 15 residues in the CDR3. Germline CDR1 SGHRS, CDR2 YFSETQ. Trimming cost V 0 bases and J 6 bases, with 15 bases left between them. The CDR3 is CASSLDPGGRDGYTF. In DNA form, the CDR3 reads TGCGCCAGCAGCTTGGACCCTGGGGGGAGAGATGGCTACACCTTC.

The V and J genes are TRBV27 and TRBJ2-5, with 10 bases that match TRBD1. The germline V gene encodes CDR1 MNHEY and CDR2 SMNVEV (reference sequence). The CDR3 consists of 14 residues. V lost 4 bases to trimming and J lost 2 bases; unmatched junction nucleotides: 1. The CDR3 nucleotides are TGTGCCAGCAGTTGGACAGGGGGGCAAGAGACCCAGTACTTC. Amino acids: CASSWTGGQETQYF.

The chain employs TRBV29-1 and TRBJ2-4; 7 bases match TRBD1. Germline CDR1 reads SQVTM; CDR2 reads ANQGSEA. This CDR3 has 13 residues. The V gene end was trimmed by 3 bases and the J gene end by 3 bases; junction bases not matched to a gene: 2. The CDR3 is CSVDGDSKNIQYF. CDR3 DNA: TGCAGCGTTGATGGGGACAGCAAAAACATTCAGTACTTC.

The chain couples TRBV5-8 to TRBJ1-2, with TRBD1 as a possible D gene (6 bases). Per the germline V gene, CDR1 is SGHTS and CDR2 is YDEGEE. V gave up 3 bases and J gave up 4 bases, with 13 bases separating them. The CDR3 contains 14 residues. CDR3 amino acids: CASSWGTGSYGYTF. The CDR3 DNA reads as TGTGCCAGCAGCTGGGGCACAGGGTCCTATGGCTACACCTTC. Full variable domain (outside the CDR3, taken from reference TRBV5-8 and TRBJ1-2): EAGVTQSPTHLIKTRGQQATLRCSPISGHTSVYWYQQALGLGLQFLLWYDEGEERNRGNFPPRFSGRQFPNYSSELNVNALELEDSALYLCASSWGTGSYGYTFGSGTRLTVV.

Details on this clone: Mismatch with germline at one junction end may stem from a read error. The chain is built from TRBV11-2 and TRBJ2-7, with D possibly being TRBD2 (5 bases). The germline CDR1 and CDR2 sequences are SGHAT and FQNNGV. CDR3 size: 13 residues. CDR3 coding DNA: TGTGTCAGCAGGAGAGGGATGTCCTACGAGCAGTACTTC. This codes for CVSRRGMSYEQYF.

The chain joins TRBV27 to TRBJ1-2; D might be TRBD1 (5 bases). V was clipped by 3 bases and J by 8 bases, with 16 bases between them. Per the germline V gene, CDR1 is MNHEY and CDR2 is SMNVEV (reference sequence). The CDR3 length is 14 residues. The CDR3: CASSLIPGLSGYTF. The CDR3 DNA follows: TGTGCCAGCAGTTTGATACCGGGACTGAGCGGCTACACCTTC.

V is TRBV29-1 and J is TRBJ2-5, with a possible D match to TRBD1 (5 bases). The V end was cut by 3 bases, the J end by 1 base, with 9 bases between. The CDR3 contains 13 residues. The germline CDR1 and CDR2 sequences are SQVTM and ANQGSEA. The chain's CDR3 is CSVEWTSQETQYF. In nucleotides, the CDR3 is TGCAGCGTTGAGTGGACATCCCAAGAGACCCAGTACTTC.

The CDR3 DNA reads as TGTGCCAGCAGTTACTCGGGGGGAGTAGATCAGCCCCAGCATTTT. It translates to CASSYSGGVDQPQHF. This chain links TRBV6-5 with TRBJ1-5; TRBD1 might be the D (5 bases). Per the germline V gene, CDR1 is MNHEY and CDR2 is SVGAGI. The V gene lost 0 bases and the J gene lost 5 bases, with 11 bases spanning the gap. This CDR3 is 15 amino acids long.

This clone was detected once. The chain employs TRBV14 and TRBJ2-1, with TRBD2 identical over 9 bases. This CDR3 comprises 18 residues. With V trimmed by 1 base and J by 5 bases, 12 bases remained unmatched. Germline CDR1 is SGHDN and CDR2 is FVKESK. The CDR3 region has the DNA TGTGCCAGCAGCCAAGTAACTGGGCGGGAGGGGTTGGACAATGAGCAGTTCTTC. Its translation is CASSQVTGREGLDNEQFF.

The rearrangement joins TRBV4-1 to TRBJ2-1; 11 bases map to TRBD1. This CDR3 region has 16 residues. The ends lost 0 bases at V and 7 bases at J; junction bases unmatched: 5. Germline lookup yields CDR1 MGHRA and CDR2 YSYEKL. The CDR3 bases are TGCGCCAGCAGCCAAGAACCCGGGACAGGGGGTAATGAGCAGTTCTTC. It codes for CASSQEPGTGGNEQFF.

The CDR3 sequence is CASSFDMGQVCSYEQYF. The DNA of the CDR3 is TGTGCCAGCAGCTTCGACATGGGACAGGTCTGCTCCTACGAGCAGTACTTC. The chain recombines TRBV12-1 with TRBJ2-7; the D call TRBD1 from the table was never checked on the DNA. TRBV12-1 is a recognized pseudogene. The CDR3 consists of 17 residues.

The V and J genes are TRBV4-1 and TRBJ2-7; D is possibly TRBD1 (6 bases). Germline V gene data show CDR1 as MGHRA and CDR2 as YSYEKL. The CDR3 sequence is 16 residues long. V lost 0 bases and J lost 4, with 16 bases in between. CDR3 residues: CASSQDSTGNPYEQYF. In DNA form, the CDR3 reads TGCGCCAGCAGCCAAGATTCCACAGGGAACCCTTACGAGCAGTACTTC.

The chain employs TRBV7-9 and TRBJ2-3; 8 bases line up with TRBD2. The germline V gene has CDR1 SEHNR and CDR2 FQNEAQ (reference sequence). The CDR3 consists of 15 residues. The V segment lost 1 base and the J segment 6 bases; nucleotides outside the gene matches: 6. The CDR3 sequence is CASSLVVGRGDTQYF. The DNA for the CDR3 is TGTGCCAGCAGCTTAGTTGTCGGGAGGGGTGATACGCAGTATTTT.

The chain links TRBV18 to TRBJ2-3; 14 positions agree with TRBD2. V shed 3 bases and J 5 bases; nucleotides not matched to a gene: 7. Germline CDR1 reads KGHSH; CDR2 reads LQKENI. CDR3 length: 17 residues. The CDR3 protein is CASSPGTSGSWEDTQYF. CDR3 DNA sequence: TGTGCCAGCTCACCGGGGACTAGCGGGAGTTGGGAAGATACGCAGTATTTT.

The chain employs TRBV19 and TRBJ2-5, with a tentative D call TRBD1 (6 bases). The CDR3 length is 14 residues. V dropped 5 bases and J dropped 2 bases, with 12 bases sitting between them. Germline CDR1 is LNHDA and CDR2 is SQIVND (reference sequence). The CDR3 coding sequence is TGTGCCAGTAGTCCGGGACACCGTCAAGAGACCCAGTACTTC. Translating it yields CASSPGHRQETQYF.

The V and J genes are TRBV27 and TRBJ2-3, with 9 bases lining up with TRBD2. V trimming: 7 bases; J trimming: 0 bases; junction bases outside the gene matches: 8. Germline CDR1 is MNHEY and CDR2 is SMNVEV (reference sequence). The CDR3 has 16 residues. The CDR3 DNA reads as TGTGCCAGCACCCATTTAGCGGGAGCTAGCACAGATACGCAGTATTTT. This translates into CASTHLAGASTDTQYF.

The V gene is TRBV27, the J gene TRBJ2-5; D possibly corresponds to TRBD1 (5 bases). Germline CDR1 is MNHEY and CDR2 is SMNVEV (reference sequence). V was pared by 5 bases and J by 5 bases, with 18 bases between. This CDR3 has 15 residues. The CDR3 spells CASSPGLRGRETQYF. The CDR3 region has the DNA TGTGCCAGCAGTCCAGGGTTAAGGGGCCGGGAGACCCAGTACTTC.

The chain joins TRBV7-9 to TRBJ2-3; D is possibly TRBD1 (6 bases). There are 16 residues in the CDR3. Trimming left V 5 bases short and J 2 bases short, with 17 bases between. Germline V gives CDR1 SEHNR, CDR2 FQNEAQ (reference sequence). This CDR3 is CASSARRDITTDTQYF. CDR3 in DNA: TGTGCCAGCAGCGCCCGCCGGGACATCACCACAGATACGCAGTATTTT.

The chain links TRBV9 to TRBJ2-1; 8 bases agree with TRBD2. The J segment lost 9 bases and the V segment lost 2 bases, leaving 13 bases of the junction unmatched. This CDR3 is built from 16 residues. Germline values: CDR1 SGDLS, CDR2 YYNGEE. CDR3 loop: CASSVSSGSGGGEQFF. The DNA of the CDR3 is TGTGCCAGCAGCGTCTCCAGCGGGAGTGGCGGGGGTGAGCAGTTCTTC.

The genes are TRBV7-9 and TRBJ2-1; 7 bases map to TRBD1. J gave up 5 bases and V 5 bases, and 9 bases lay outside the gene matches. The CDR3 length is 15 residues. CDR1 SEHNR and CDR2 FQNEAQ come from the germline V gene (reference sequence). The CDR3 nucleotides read TGTGCCAGCAGCATCCTAAGGGGACAGCACAATGAGCAGTTCTTC. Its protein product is CASSILRGQHNEQFF.

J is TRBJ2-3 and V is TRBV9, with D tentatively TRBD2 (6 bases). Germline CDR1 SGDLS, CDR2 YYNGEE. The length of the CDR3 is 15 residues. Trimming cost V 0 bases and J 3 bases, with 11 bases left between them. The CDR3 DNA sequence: TGTGCCAGCAGCGTAGGGGGGGAGTGGACAGATACGCAGTATTTT. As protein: CASSVGGEWTDTQYF.

Here the CDR3 DNA reads TGTGCCAGCAGCTTCGGGGGAGAAGAGACCCAGTACTTC. It yields the protein CASSFGGEETQYF. The chain has TRBV7-9 and TRBJ2-5, with a weak D call TRBD2 (6 bases). The CDR3 has 13 residues. Germline V gene data show CDR1 as SEHNR and CDR2 as FQNEAQ (reference sequence). V shed 3 bases and J shed 3 bases, with 8 bases lying between them. The full variable domain, with the rest looked up from reference TRBV7-9 and TRBJ2-5, is DTGVSQNPRHKITKRGQNVTFRCDPISEHNRLYWYRQTLGQGPEFLTYFQNEAQLEKSRLLSDRFSAERPKGSFSTLEIQRTEQGDSAMYLCASSFGGEETQYFGPGTRLLVL.

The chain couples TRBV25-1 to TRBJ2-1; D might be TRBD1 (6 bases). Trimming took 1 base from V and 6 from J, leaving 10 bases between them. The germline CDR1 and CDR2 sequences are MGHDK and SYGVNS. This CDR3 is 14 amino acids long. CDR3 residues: CASSEWDNLNEQFF. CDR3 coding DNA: TGTGCCAGCAGTGAATGGGACAATCTCAATGAGCAGTTCTTC.